Presented here are 21 T cell receptor beta chains from one specimen sequenced in a study of OX40 agonist ivuxolimab in advanced cancers. Here immunoSEQ multiplex PCR was the method, and the copy in TCRdb shows in-frame clones only, minus some. The data hold about 41,000 clones, with 81% observed a single time. The sequencing used CD4+ or CD8+ T cells sorted from blood, collected in a trial of the OX40 agonist ivuxolimab. The source of these receptors is an adult with an advanced solid tumor such as melanoma, head and neck, liver or kidney cancer.

The rearrangement links TRBV5-1 to TRBJ2-7; perhaps TRBD1 as D (5 bases). The CDR3 has 17 amino acids. Per germline, CDR1 SGHRS and CDR2 YFSETQ. Trimming took 4 bases from V and 5 from J, leaving 25 bases between them. This CDR3 reads CASSPIEGANLLHEQYF. The CDR3 DNA is TGCGCCAGCAGCCCGATCGAAGGGGCTAATCTTCTCCACGAGCAGTACTTC.

Here the CDR3 DNA reads TGTGCCAGCAGTGATCTACGACAGGGGGCGAGCACTGAAGCTTTCTTT. Its protein is CASSDLRQGASTEAFF. The chain has TRBV25-1 and TRBJ1-1; 10 bases map to TRBD1. Per the germline V gene, CDR1 is MGHDK and CDR2 is SYGVNS. V lost 3 bases, J lost 4 bases, and 8 bases stayed unmatched. The CDR3 loop spans 16 amino acids.

This clone was counted only a few times. This CDR3 is also generated by other DNA sequences in the sample. This chain uses TRBV15 with TRBJ2-3; D ambiguous. The germline V gene has CDR1 LNHNV and CDR2 YYDKDF (reference sequence). V lost 0 bases and J lost 6, with 4 bases in between. The CDR3 has 12 residues. CDR3 bases: TGTGCCACCAGCAGAGATCCCGATACGCAGTATTTT. It is translated as CATSRDPDTQYF.

V is TRBV4-1 and J is TRBJ1-5, with D hard to call. CDR3 length: 12 amino acids. Between the trimmed V and J ends, which lost 2 bases and 6 bases, there was a span of 5 bases. CDR1 and CDR2 (germline): MGHRA, YSYEKL. The DNA for the CDR3 is TGCGCCAGCAGCCAATATGGTCAGCCCCAGCATTTT. Its translation is CASSQYGQPQHF.

Remarks on this clone: The same CDR3 arises from other DNA sequences in this sample as well. This chain connects TRBV9 to TRBJ2-5; possibly TRBD2 for D (5 bases). With 3 bases removed from V and 4 bases from J, the gap between germline ends came to 7 bases. Germline V gives CDR1 SGDLS, CDR2 YYNGEE. The CDR3 totals 12 residues. The CDR3 loop is CASSAGGETQYF. CDR3 DNA sequence: TGTGCCAGCAGCGCTGGAGGAGAGACCCAGTACTTC.

The rearrangement links TRBV11-3 to TRBJ2-7, with D tentatively TRBD1 (5 bases). Germline V CDR1 and CDR2: SGHNT, YENEEA. This CDR3 is 13 amino acids long. V lost 1 base and J lost 3, with 7 bases in between. The CDR3 DNA sequence: TGTGCCAGCAGCTTAGTTGACAGCTACGAGCAGTACTTC. This encodes CASSLVDSYEQYF. The entire variable domain, with the rest obtained from reference TRBV11-3 and TRBJ2-7, is as follows: EAGVVQSPRYKIIEKKQPVAFWCNPISGHNTLYWYLQNLGQGPELLIRYENEEAVDDSQLPKDRFSAERLKGVDSTLKIQPAELGDSAVYLCASSLVDSYEQYFGPGTRLTVT.

V gene TRBV5-1 combines with J gene TRBJ2-2, with TRBD2 matching over 7 bases. The CDR3 runs 17 residues. Per the germline V gene, CDR1 is SGHRS and CDR2 is YFSETQ. V was pared by 2 bases and J by 4 bases, with 11 bases of the junction left unmatched. CDR3 in DNA: TGCGCCAGCAGCTTTACTAGCGCGACCACAGGCACCGGGGAGCTGTTTTTT. The encoded protein is CASSFTSATTGTGELFF.

The V gene is TRBV19, the J gene TRBJ1-1, with D possibly being TRBD1 (6 bases). Germline CDR1 and CDR2: LNHDA and SQIVND (reference sequence). This CDR3 is 15 amino acids long. The V and J ends lost 7 bases and 0 bases respectively, with 15 bases between them. This chain's CDR3 is CASTMGGAVNTEAFF. The CDR3 DNA is TGTGCCAGTACTATGGGGGGGGCCGTGAACACTGAAGCTTTCTTT.

This chain uses TRBV6-6 with TRBJ1-2, with a weak D call TRBD1 (5 bases). The germline V gene encodes CDR1 MNHNY and CDR2 SVGAGI (reference sequence). The CDR3 extends over 13 amino acids. Trimming stripped 4 bases from V and 6 bases from J, with 12 bases between. The CDR3 protein is CASSSGGIDGYTF. As DNA, the CDR3 is TGTGCCAGCAGTTCGGGGGGGATTGATGGCTACACCTTC.

This clone is categorized as medium-sized. The DNA of the CDR3 is TGTGCCAGCAGCTACGTTGACATGGGGGCTGAAGCTTTCTTT. The encoded protein is CASSYVDMGAEAFF. The chain uses TRBV5-6 and TRBJ1-1; a weak D match, TRBD1 (5 bases). The CDR3 spans 14 residues. The V end was cut by 3 bases, the J end by 6 bases, with 15 bases between. Germline V gene data show CDR1 as SGHDT and CDR2 as YYEEEE.

There are a few counts of this clone. V gene TRBV6-5 combines with J gene TRBJ1-2; 7 bases are a match to TRBD1. V trimming: 6 bases; J trimming: 6 bases; junction bases outside the gene matches: 7. The germline V gene has CDR1 MNHEY and CDR2 SVGAGI. The CDR3 has 13 amino acids. The CDR3 DNA sequence: TGTGCCAGCAGAAAACAGGGGTTCGATGGCTACACCTTC. This codes for CASRKQGFDGYTF.

This chain uses TRBV7-9 with TRBJ2-7; a weak D match, TRBD2 (5 bases). V was clipped by 2 bases and J by 9 bases, with 14 bases between them. CDR1 is SEHNR and CDR2 is FQNEAQ in the germline V gene (reference sequence). This CDR3 is 13 amino acids long. Written as DNA, the CDR3 is TGTGCCAGCAGCTTATCGGGGTTGGCTGGGCAGTACGTC. Amino acid sequence: CASSLSGLAGQYV.

This clone was detected only once. The chain links TRBV4-1 to TRBJ2-5, with TRBD2 matching over 8 bases. V shed 4 bases and J 5 bases; nucleotides not matched to a gene: 9. CDR3 length: 15 amino acids. Germline CDR1 is MGHRA and CDR2 is YSYEKL. The chain's CDR3 is CASSPPGGVGETQYF. CDR3 bases: TGCGCCAGCAGCCCCCCGGGGGGGGTGGGGGAGACCCAGTACTTC.

The rearrangement links TRBV5-6 to TRBJ2-7; perhaps D is TRBD1 or TRBD2 (5 bases each). The V gene lost 4 bases and the J gene lost 4 bases, with 9 bases spanning the gap. CDR1 and CDR2 (germline): SGHDT, YYEEEE. There are 12 residues in the CDR3. This CDR3 is CASSVGRYEQYF. For the CDR3, the DNA is TGTGCCAGCAGCGTGGGACGGTACGAGCAGTACTTC.

This clone was seen more than once but under ten times. The V gene is TRBV30, the J gene TRBJ1-5; weak D call: TRBD1 (6 bases). The germline V and J ends were trimmed by 0 bases and 6 bases, with 9 bases remaining between them. This CDR3 is 13 amino acids long. In germline, CDR1 is GTSNPN, CDR2 SVGIG (reference sequence). The DNA for the CDR3 is TGTGCCTGGAGTGTGCAGGGGAGTCAGCCCCAGCATTTT. Protein: CAWSVQGSQPQHF.

This clone was seen just once. The chain is built from TRBV7-2 and TRBJ1-3; no reliable D call. Germline lookup yields CDR1 SGHTA and CDR2 FQGNSA. V was clipped by 5 bases and J by 2 bases, with 10 bases between them. This CDR3 contains 14 residues. CDR3 sequence: CASSQVSAGNTIYF. The CDR3, as DNA: TGTGCCAGCAGCCAAGTTTCGGCTGGAAACACCATATATTTT.

V and J are TRBV5-1 and TRBJ2-4; the D call may be TRBD1 or TRBD2 (5 bases each). The V and J ends lost 0 bases and 8 bases respectively, with 15 bases between them. CDR1 is SGHRS, CDR2 YFSETQ, per germline. The CDR3 runs to 15 residues. This CDR3 reads CASSLEDPGLHIQYF. In DNA, the CDR3 is TGCGCCAGCAGCTTGGAGGACCCGGGGCTGCACATTCAGTACTTC.

The J gene is TRBJ2-3, the V gene TRBV5-1; 9 nucleotides line up with TRBD1. The CDR3 has 14 residues. Germline values: CDR1 SGHRS, CDR2 YFSETQ. J gave up 5 bases and V 2 bases, and 3 bases lay outside the gene matches. CDR3 loop: CASSFGTGQDTQYF. The CDR3 DNA sequence: TGCGCCAGCAGCTTCGGGACAGGGCAAGATACGCAGTATTTT.

This clone has just one count. The V gene is TRBV5-6, the J gene TRBJ1-2; 10 bases match TRBD1. V was clipped by 4 bases and J by 10 bases; unmatched bases: 7. The CDR3 extends over 13 amino acids. From germline, CDR1 is SGHDT and CDR2 YYEEEE. In DNA form, the CDR3 reads TGTGCCAGCAGCCGGACAGGGGGGCCGTTCTACACCTTC. Residues: CASSRTGGPFYTF. Variable domain in full (rest from reference TRBV5-6 and TRBJ1-2): DAGVTQSPTHLIKTRGQQVTLRCSPKSGHDTVSWYQQALGQGPQFIFQYYEEEERQRGNFPDRFSGHQFPNYSSELNVNALLLGDSALYLCASSRTGGPFYTFGSGTRLTVV.

This chain links TRBV4-3 with TRBJ1-4; D unclear. Trimming stripped 0 bases from V and 10 bases from J, with 12 bases between. From germline, CDR1 is LGHNA and CDR2 YSLEER. The CDR3 totals 14 residues. Here the CDR3 reads CASSQDHRARKLFF. CDR3 DNA: TGCGCCAGCAGCCAAGATCACAGAGCGAGAAAACTGTTTTTT.

This chain connects TRBV5-1 to TRBJ2-1; 14 nucleotides align to TRBD2. CDR3 length: 16 residues. CDR1 SGHRS and CDR2 YFSETQ come from the germline V gene. V was pared by 0 bases and J by 10 bases, with 6 bases of the junction left unmatched. This CDR3 reads CASSLAGLAGGNEQFF. The CDR3 coding sequence is TGCGCCAGCAGCTTGGCCGGACTAGCGGGGGGTAACGAGCAGTTCTTC.